The 9 T cell receptor beta chains below were found in one sample sequenced in a study of blood T cell repertoires in COVID-19. TCRdb keeps only in-frame clones here, not all; method: immunoSEQ multiplex PCR. The repertoire consists of a few hundred thousand clones, with about four fifths occurring once and the leading ten covering approximately 5.4%. Material for sequencing was PBMCs or T cells enriched from blood (not recorded which). The receptors originated from a woman in her forties or fifties who had recovered from COVID-19.

The chain combines TRBV29-1 with TRBJ1-4; no reliable D call. V lost 4 bases to trimming and J lost 7 bases, with 13 bases between them. The CDR3 extends over 13 amino acids. Germline assignment: CDR1 SQVTM and CDR2 ANQGSEA. This chain's CDR3 is CSVVVLSGEKLFF. The CDR3 nucleotides are TGCAGCGTTGTGGTACTGAGTGGTGAAAAACTGTTTTTT.

The J gene is TRBJ1-2, the V gene TRBV6-6; TRBD1 aligns across 9 bases. The CDR3 runs to 14 residues. Germline V gene lookup returns CDR1 MNHNY and CDR2 SVGAGI (reference sequence). The ends lost 7 bases at V and 4 bases at J; junction bases unmatched: 7. The CDR3 loop is CASNSGTGPYGYTF. For the CDR3, the DNA is TGTGCCAGCAATTCTGGGACAGGGCCCTATGGCTACACCTTC.

The chain joins TRBV5-1 to TRBJ2-7, with TRBD1 identical over 9 bases. This CDR3 region has 16 residues. J was trimmed by 5 bases and V by 4 bases; bases with no gene match: 13. Germline-derived CDR1 and CDR2 are SGHRS and YFSETQ. DNA of the CDR3: TGCGCCAGCAGCGAGATCACCGGGACAGGGTTCCACGAGCAGTACTTC. It codes for CASSEITGTGFHEQYF. Based on the CDR3 plus reference TRBV5-1 and TRBJ2-7, the full variable domain is KAGVTQTPRYLIKTRGQQVTLSCSPISGHRSVSWYQQTPGQGLQFLFEYFSETQRNKGNFPGRFSGRQFSNSRSEMNVSTLELGDSALYLCASSEITGTGFHEQYFGPGTRLTVT.

This clone was observed a few times. The chain couples TRBV5-6 to TRBJ2-7; 7 bases line up with TRBD1. V lost 0 bases and J lost 2; bases outside the gene matches: 5. The germline CDR1 and CDR2 sequences are SGHDT and YYEEEE. The CDR3 spans 15 residues. In nucleotides, the CDR3 is TGTGCCAGCAGCTTGGGGGGGACAGCGCCCTACGAGCAGTACTTC. Protein: CASSLGGTAPYEQYF.

The rearrangement uses TRBV3-1 (or the pseudogene TRBV3-2) and TRBJ1-2; D perhaps matches TRBD1 (6 bases). The CDR3 runs to 14 residues. Per the germline V gene, CDR1 is LGHDT and CDR2 is YNNKEL (reference sequence). V dropped 1 base and J dropped 4 bases, with 10 bases sitting between them. CDR3 bases: TGTGCCAGCAGCCAAGTCGGGGGGCCCTATGGCTACACCTTC. It codes for CASSQVGGPYGYTF.

This clone was seen just once. V and J are TRBV2 and TRBJ2-1, with 8 bases fitting TRBD2. With V trimmed by 7 bases and J by 1 base, 6 bases remained unmatched. The CDR3 sequence is 15 residues long. Germline CDR1 and CDR2: SNHLY and FYNNEI. Here the CDR3 DNA reads TGTGCCAGCACGGGCGGGGGGTTATCCTACAATGAGCAGTTCTTC. This codes for CASTGGGLSYNEQFF.

J is TRBJ2-6 and V is TRBV19; tentative D call: TRBD1 (6 bases). V gave up 6 bases and J gave up 2 bases, with 11 bases separating them. The CDR3 has 15 amino acids. In germline, CDR1 is LNHDA, CDR2 SQIVND (reference sequence). CDR3 in DNA: TGTGCCAGTAGCCCACAGGGAACTGGGGCCAACGTCCTGACTTTC. Translated, it gives CASSPQGTGANVLTF.

V is TRBV15 and J is TRBJ1-5; 10 bases match TRBD1. The ends lost 1 base at V and 4 bases at J; junction bases unmatched: 1. Germline CDR1 reads LNHNV; CDR2 reads YYDKDF (reference sequence). The CDR3 runs to 15 residues. CDR3 nucleotide sequence: TGTGCCACCAGCAGAGGGGACAGGGGAAATCAGCCCCAGCATTTT. Its translation: CATSRGDRGNQPQHF. The full variable domain, completed using reference TRBV15 and TRBJ1-5, is DAMVIQNPRYQVTQFGKPVTLSCSQTLNHNVMYWYQQKSSQAPKLLFHYYDKDFNNEADTPDNFQSRRPNTSFCFLDIRSPGLGDTAMYLCATSRGDRGNQPQHFGDGTRLSIL.

This clone was detected a few times. In DNA, the CDR3 is TGTGCCAGCAGCTCATTACGCCCAGGGGGGAATGAAAAACTGTTTTTT. Its translation is CASSSLRPGGNEKLFF. The chain is built from TRBV11-3 and TRBJ1-4; 7 bases fit TRBD1. In germline, CDR1 is SGHNT, CDR2 YENEEA. The CDR3 consists of 16 residues. The junction had 10 bases not matched to a gene; V was cut back by 4 bases and J by 5 bases. Based on the CDR3 plus reference TRBV11-3 and TRBJ1-4, the full variable domain is EAGVVQSPRYKIIEKKQPVAFWCNPISGHNTLYWYLQNLGQGPELLIRYENEEAVDDSQLPKDRFSAERLKGVDSTLKIQPAELGDSAVYLCASSSLRPGGNEKLFFGSGTQLSVL.